This T cell receptor (beta chain) was sequenced during a study of blood T cell repertoires in COVID-19. At the level of the study: Samples of COVID-19 (acute and convalescent) were obtained from the United States, Italy and Spain. Sources were T cells, B-cell-depleted T cells, or PBMCs; the material itself was cDNA or gDNA.

Unmatched junction bases numbered 3, after V lost 3 bases and J lost 4 bases. The CDR3 length is 14 residues. Germline CDR1 and CDR2: KGHSH and LQKENI. Authors' data handling: Reference gene primer amplification yielded estimated nucleated cell counts. Libraries were prepared by immunoSEQ multiplex PCR; TCRdb keeps only in-frame clonotypes and omits some of them. V and J calls and clone size are those listed in that table; D and trimming were worked out from the DNA. The table lists some 68,000 clones, about 86% of them singletons. This clone was observed a few times. Other DNA sequences in this specimen translate into the identical CDR3.

The specimen sequenced was peripheral blood. The rearrangement links TRBV18 to TRBJ2-1; 7 positions agree with TRBD2. The TCR originated in a man aged 50 to 60 with active COVID-19. The DNA for the CDR3 is TGTGCCAGCTCACCGCTTAGCGGGTACAATGAGCAGTTCTTC. Translated, it gives CASSPLSGYNEQFF.